This note documents a single TCR beta chain sequence. The antigen remains unidentified. TCRdb reprocessed the 5' RACE reads; each CDR3 protein has one entry and no DNA is given. In total, the table holds hundreds of thousands of distinct CDR3 sequences. The data originate from a study of T cells expressing NK-cell markers. In the study overall: Sorted CD3+CD56-NKG2C+, CD3+CD56+NKG2C- and CD3+CD56+NKG2C+ T cells were the source of the TCR beta repertoires. Among eight sequenced donors, seven carried HCMV seropositivity while one was seronegative. Findings and limits, study-wide: Where a handful of donors were concerned, these clonotypes also led the CD3+CD56-NKG2C+ fraction. As a fraction of CD8+ T cells, dominant NKG2C+ clonotypes reached roughly 1.0-7.5% in six donors.

This CDR3 is built from 14 residues. The germline V gene has CDR1 SGHRS and CDR2 YFSETQ. The receptor was derived from a man aged 18-70 years in good health. This chain connects TRBV5-1 to TRBJ1-1. Specimen: blood T cells: a sorted CD56 or NKG2C T cell subset, CD4+ or CD8+ T cells, or bulk PBMC T cells (not recorded which). The CDR3 loop reads CASSFTLGNTEAFF.